Listed below are T cell receptor beta chains from one sample, sequenced in a study of siplizumab effects on memory and regulatory T cells. Generated by immunoSEQ multiplex PCR, the TCRdb table keeps only in-frame clones and is missing some. The table includes fewer than 7,500 clones, approximately 34% detected once. The antigens for these receptors are not known. Sequenced input: CFSE-low (dividing) CD8+ T cells sorted from an allogeneic mixed lymphocyte reaction. The source is a human donor in good health; the cells came from an allogeneic mixed lymphocyte reaction. The CDR3 runs from the conserved cysteine through the conserved F or W. Fields, in order: J gene, D gene, V gene, clone size, CDR3 DNA, CDR3 protein. The D gene is left open where the match is weak. Expanded clones are given a class, and other clones once, few, many or no size at all.

TRBJ2-6,TRBD1,TRBV4-2,medium-sized,TGTGCCAGCAGCCAAGGGTGGACAGGAACCTCTGGGGCCAACGTCCTGACTTTC,CASSQGWTGTSGANVLTF
TRBJ2-7,TRBD1,TRBV11-1,-,TGTGCCAGCAGCTATGACGGGACAGTCCACTACGAGCAGTACTTC,CASSYDGTVHYEQYF
TRBJ2-1,-,TRBV6-4,medium-sized,TGTGCCAGCAGTGACAGTGGTAATGAGCAGTTCTTC,CASSDSGNEQFF
TRBJ2-7,-,TRBV4-2,-,TGTGCCAGCAGCCCATGGACACACGAGCAGTACTTC,CASSPWTHEQYF
TRBJ2-5,-,TRBV7-9,-,TGTGCCAGCAGCGTTTGCGGGACCCAGTACTTC,CASSVCGTQYF
TRBJ2-2,-,TRBV5-4,few,TGTGCCAGCAGCCCTACAGGGAATAGCTGGGAGCTGTTTTTT,CASSPTGNSWELFF
TRBJ2-5,TRBD2,TRBV2,medium-sized,TGTGCCAGCAGTGAGACGGGAGGGCCTCGGGAGACCCAGTACTTC,CASSETGGPRETQYF
TRBJ2-7,-,TRBV9,-,TGTGCCAGCAGCGTAGCAGGTACCTCCTACGAGCAGTACTTC,CASSVAGTSYEQYF
TRBJ1-5,-,TRBV6-5,-,TGTGCCAGCAGTTATCCCCGAGGCCAGCCCCAGCATTTT,CASSYPRGQPQHF
TRBJ2-5,-,TRBV7-9,-,TGTGCCAGCAGTTCCGATGGGTCGGGGCAAGAGACCCAGTACTTC,CASSSDGSGQETQYF
TRBJ2-1,-,TRBV4-1,few,TGCGCCAGCAGCCAGCCCCATGGCAATGAGCAGTTCTTC,CASSQPHGNEQFF
TRBJ1-1,TRBD1,TRBV4-1,few,TGCGCCAGCAGCCAAGAGGACAGGGAGGGCACTGAAGCTTTCTTT,CASSQEDREGTEAFF
TRBJ1-5,-,TRBV28,-,TGTGCCAGCGTCCAGGGTGCACAGCCCCAGCATTTT,CASVQGAQPQHF
TRBJ2-7,TRBD2,TRBV5-6,medium-sized,TGTGCCAGCAACGGGGAGGGGAAATCCTACGAGCAGTACTTC,CASNGEGKSYEQYF
TRBJ2-3,-,TRBV7-3,-,TGTGCCAGCAGCTCGGACTTAGATACGCAGTATTTT,CASSSDLDTQYF
TRBJ2-7,TRBD1,TRBV7-9,few,TGTGCCAGCAGCTTAGGTTCAGGGGGTCCAAACGAGCAGTACTTC,CASSLGSGGPNEQYF
TRBJ1-4,-,TRBV5-1,medium-sized,TGCGCCAGCAGCTTGGGTGAAAAACTGTTTTTT,CASSLGEKLFF
TRBJ1-3,TRBD1,TRBV28,-,TGTGCCAGCAGTTCCCCAGGGGGCGTCATTTTTCGAAACACCATATATTTT,CASSSPGGVIFRNTIYF
TRBJ2-1,-,TRBV28,few,TGTGCCAGCAACCCCGGGAGATACAATGAGCAGTTCTTC,CASNPGRYNEQFF
TRBJ1-6,-,TRBV27,-,TGTGCCAGCAGTGCCTTAATGGGTTCACCCCTCCACTTT,CASSALMGSPLHF
TRBJ2-5,-,TRBV5-1,-,TGCGCCAGCAGCTTGGGGCAGATCCAAGAGACCCAGTACTTC,CASSLGQIQETQYF
TRBJ1-4,-,TRBV7-9,few,TGTGCCAGCAGTTCCAACCGGGGAATCGAAGATGAAAAACTGTTTTTT,CASSSNRGIEDEKLFF
TRBJ2-3,-,TRBV7-6,-,TGTGCCAGCAGCTTAGGTTGGGGGGCAGATACGCAGTATTTT,CASSLGWGADTQYF
TRBJ2-3,TRBD2,TRBV6-5,-,TGTGCCAGCAGTACTCTAGCGGCTAGCACAGATACGCAGTATTTT,CASSTLAASTDTQYF
TRBJ1-2,-,TRBV6-1,medium-sized,TGTGCCAGCAACTGGTCCGAACGGAATGGCTACACCTTC,CASNWSERNGYTF
TRBJ1-1,-,TRBV4-1,-,TGCGCCAGCAACGACCTTGTGAACACTGAAGCTTTCTTT,CASNDLVNTEAFF
TRBJ2-1,-,TRBV7-9,-,TGTGCCAGCAGCTTACGCCCCGGGGACTCTCTCCTTTACAATGAGCAGTTCTTC,CASSLRPGDSLLYNEQFF
TRBJ2-7,-,TRBV6-6,-,TGTGCCAGCAGTTACTCGCAGAGCGAGCAGTACTTC,CASSYSQSEQYF
TRBJ1-1,-,TRBV27,medium-sized,TGTGCAAGCGGGGTCTATCGGAACACTGAAGCTTTCTTT,CASGVYRNTEAFF
TRBJ2-7,-,TRBV11-2,large,TGTGCCAGCAGCTTAGCCTCCAGGGGATGGATCTACGAGCAGTACTTC,CASSLASRGWIYEQYF
TRBJ1-5,-,TRBV29-1,once,TGCAGCGTTGTTTTGCAGAACAATCAGCCCCAGCATTTT,CSVVLQNNQPQHF
TRBJ2-1,-,TRBV27,once,TGTGCCAGCAGTTTTCTGCCAGCTTCTCAACGGGAGCAGTTCTTC,CASSFLPASQREQFF
TRBJ2-5,-,TRBV14,-,TGTGCCAGCAGCCACTTGTCTTTAGCGAATCAAGAGACCCAGTACTTC,CASSHLSLANQETQYF
TRBJ1-1,-,TRBV27,medium-sized,TGTGCCAGCAGTTTAGAAGGGGGTAACACTGAAGCTTTCTTT,CASSLEGGNTEAFF
TRBJ2-2,-,TRBV23-1,medium-sized,TGCGCCAGCAGTCCACCCCCGGACGGGGTAAGGACCGGGGAGCTGTTTTTT,CASSPPPDGVRTGELFF
TRBJ2-2,-,TRBV5-5,medium-sized,TGTGCCAGCAGCCCTACAGGGAATAGCTGGGAGCTGTTTTTT,CASSPTGNSWELFF
TRBJ2-7,-,TRBV4-2,-,TGTGCCAGCAGCTTGGGCGGCGAGCAGTACTTC,CASSLGGEQYF
TRBJ2-1,-,TRBV7-8,-,TGTGCCAGCAGCTTAAGCCAAGACTACAATGAGCAGTTCTTC,CASSLSQDYNEQFF
TRBJ2-7,-,TRBV10-3,-,TGCGCCAGCAGCGCCCCCGGGGAATACGAGCAGTACTTC,CASSAPGEYEQYF
TRBJ2-7,-,TRBV9,-,TGTGCCAGCAGCCCCGGGGTGGACAGCTCCTACGAGCAGTACTTC,CASSPGVDSSYEQYF
TRBJ2-3,TRBD2,TRBV7-9,-,TGTGCCAGCAGATGGACTAGCGGAACAGATACGCAGTATTTT,CASRWTSGTDTQYF
TRBJ2-5,-,TRBV11-3,-,TGTGCCAGCAGCCTCACGGGCTCCCCAGAGACCCAGTACTTC,CASSLTGSPETQYF
TRBJ2-7,-,TRBV28,-,TGTGCCAGCAGTACCGCCAGTCGCGAGCAGTACTTC,CASSTASREQYF
TRBJ2-1,TRBD2,TRBV6-1,-,TGTGCCAGCGGGACTAGCGGGTACAATGAGCAGTTCTTC,CASGTSGYNEQFF
TRBJ2-7,TRBD1,TRBV19,-,TGTGCCAGTAGTACACAGGGGCCTCGGGCCTACGAGCAGTACTTC,CASSTQGPRAYEQYF
TRBJ1-5,-,TRBV28,-,TGTGCCAGCTTTGAGTCCATTCTTGGGGGCAATCAGCCCCAGCATTTT,CASFESILGGNQPQHF
TRBJ2-7,TRBD1,TRBV7-9,-,TGTGCCAGCAGCCACCCTGACAGGGACGGCGAGCAGTACTTC,CASSHPDRDGEQYF
TRBJ2-7,TRBD1,TRBV27,-,TGTGCCAGCGCTAGGGCAGGGGGAAACTACGAGCAGTACTTC,CASARAGGNYEQYF
TRBJ2-1,-,TRBV28,few,TGTGCCAGCAGTTTATGGCAGAGCAATGAGCAGTTCTTC,CASSLWQSNEQFF